The entry below gives a single T cell receptor (beta chain) sequence along with its context. Germline loops: CDR1 SGHTA, CDR2 FQGTGA. V shed 4 bases and J 7 bases; nucleotides not matched to a gene: 4. This CDR3 spans 14 amino acids. The data originate from a study of blood T cell repertoires in COVID-19. The overall study: Acute-phase and convalescent COVID-19 samples originated in the United States, Italy and Spain. T cells, B-cell-depleted T cells, or PBMCs provided the cDNA or gDNA that served as material.

Profiled with immunoSEQ multiplex PCR; TCRdb holds only in-frame clones, not every one. The data hold more than 150,000 clones, with roughly 90% observed a single time. The V call is TRBV7-3, the J call TRBJ1-6, with 7 bases aligning to TRBD1. The sequencing input was peripheral blood. This TCR was sampled from a man aged 35-49 years with acute or convalescent COVID-19. The CDR3 is CASSSTGRNSPLHF. CDR3 DNA: TGTGCCAGCAGCTCGACAGGGAGGAATTCACCCCTCCACTTT.